Presented here are 10 T cell receptor beta chains from one specimen sequenced in a study of blood T cell repertoires in COVID-19. Data came from immunoSEQ multiplex PCR; TCRdb stores just in-frame clones and leaves some out. The data hold 400,000 to 550,000 clones, with around nine tenths observed a single time. Sequencing was carried out using PBMCs or T cells enriched from blood (not recorded which). These receptors originate from a woman aged 18-35 years with acute COVID-19.

The chain is built from TRBV7-9 and TRBJ2-1, with 8 bases lining up with TRBD1. After removal of 5 bases from V and 5 bases from J, the junction contained 8 bases not matched to a gene. The CDR3 sequence is 15 residues long. Germline lookup yields CDR1 SEHNR and CDR2 FQNEAQ (reference sequence). The CDR3 nucleotides read TGTGCCAGCAGCGAACCGGGACAGGCCAACAATGAGCAGTTCTTC. Translating it yields CASSEPGQANNEQFF.

The DNA of the CDR3 is TGTGCCAGCAGCCCAACAGGGGTTGGCTACACCTTC. It codes for CASSPTGVGYTF. The V gene is TRBV9, the J gene TRBJ1-2, with 7 bases lining up with TRBD1. The CDR3 is 12 residues long. V lost 4 bases, J lost 7 bases, and 4 bases stayed unmatched. Germline-derived CDR1 and CDR2 are SGDLS and YYNGEE.

The rearrangement links TRBV6-5 to TRBJ2-2; weak D call: TRBD2 (5 bases). Germline V lookup: CDR1 MNHEY, CDR2 SVGAGI. The CDR3 covers 15 residues. Trimming pared 4 bases from V and 4 bases from J, leaving 13 bases between. CDR3 sequence (DNA): TGTGCCAGCAGTTCATCGGGAAAACGCACCGGGGAGCTGTTTTTT. This codes for CASSSSGKRTGELFF.

V usage is TRBV4-1 and J usage is TRBJ2-4; 9 bases match TRBD2. Losses at the gene ends were 4 bases for V and 1 base for J; bases not matched to a gene: 17. Per the germline V gene, CDR1 is MGHRA and CDR2 is YSYEKL. CDR3 size: 20 residues. The CDR3 DNA sequence: TGCGCCAGCAGCCGAAGTATCGCCAGCGGGGGGATTTTCGCCAAAAACATTCAGTACTTC. It specifies CASSRSIASGGIFAKNIQYF.

The table lists this clone with a count of one. The CDR3 DNA sequence: TGCAGTGCTAGTAGGACAGCGGGGTACACAGATACGCAGTATTTT. Translated, it gives CSASRTAGYTDTQYF. The chain recombines TRBV20-1 with TRBJ2-3; D possibly corresponds to TRBD2 (7 bases). V was shortened by 3 bases and J by 2 bases, with 15 bases between the two germline ends. The CDR3 is made up of 15 amino acids. CDR1 is DFQATT, CDR2 SNEGSKA, per germline (reference sequence).

This chain connects TRBV5-1 to TRBJ1-4; 7 nucleotides align to TRBD1. The CDR3 spans 15 residues. The trim removed 4 bases at V and 5 bases at J, leaving 8 bases unmatched. Germline values: CDR1 SGHRS, CDR2 YFSETQ. CDR3 amino acids: CASSARTGGNEKLFF. The CDR3 bases are TGCGCCAGCAGCGCCCGGACAGGCGGAAATGAAAAACTGTTTTTT.

CDR3 nucleotide sequence: TGTGCCAGCTCACCGGGGGAGGGGTCACCCCTCCACTTT. Translated: CASSPGEGSPLHF. The rearrangement uses TRBV18 and TRBJ1-6, with D maybe TRBD1 (5 bases). This CDR3 comprises 13 residues. Trimming took 3 bases from V and 10 from J, leaving 10 bases between them. The germline CDR1 and CDR2 sequences are KGHSH and LQKENI. The full variable domain, with the rest looked up from reference TRBV18 and TRBJ1-6, is NAGVMQNPRHLVRRRGQEARLRCSPMKGHSHVYWYRQLPEEGLKFMVYLQKENIIDESGMPKERFSAEFPKEGPSILRIQQVVRGDSAAYFCASSPGEGSPLHFGNGTRLTVT.

The rearrangement links TRBV19 to TRBJ1-1; 9 bases agree with TRBD1. With 7 bases clipped from V and 4 bases from J, the junction kept 10 bases outside the gene matches. CDR1 and CDR2 from the germline V gene are LNHDA and SQIVND (reference sequence). The CDR3 loop spans 15 amino acids. The chain's CDR3 is CASNAWDRVGTEAFF. Written as DNA, the CDR3 is TGTGCCAGTAATGCATGGGACAGGGTGGGCACTGAAGCTTTCTTT.

A few counts support this clone. The rearrangement joins TRBV4-1 to TRBJ2-1, with D unresolved. CDR3 size: 14 residues. Trimming cost V 4 bases and J 6 bases, with 13 bases left between them. Per the germline V gene, CDR1 is MGHRA and CDR2 is YSYEKL. DNA of the CDR3: TGCGCCAGCAGCCTCCCCGACTCCGGCAATGAGCAGTTCTTC. Protein: CASSLPDSGNEQFF.

V and J are TRBV5-1 and TRBJ1-1; D is perhaps TRBD1 (5 bases). Trimming stripped 1 base from V and 3 bases from J, with 10 bases between. Germline CDR1 reads SGHRS; CDR2 reads YFSETQ. The CDR3 sequence is 14 residues long. CDR3 in amino acids: CASSLQTGDTEAFF. As DNA, the CDR3 is TGCGCCAGCAGCTTGCAAACGGGGGACACTGAAGCTTTCTTT.